This T cell receptor (beta chain) was recovered during a study of blood T cell repertoires in COVID-19. At the level of the study: Material from acute and convalescent COVID-19 was sourced from the United States, Italy and Spain.

TCRdb's table, derived via immunoSEQ multiplex PCR, lists solely in-frame clones and lacks some. The sample shows over 150,000 clones, roughly 91% of them seen only once. The CDR3 consists of 17 residues. Germline assignment: CDR1 SGHNT and CDR2 YYREEE (reference sequence). With V trimmed by 2 bases and J by 6 bases, 14 bases remained unmatched. This clone has just one count. V usage is TRBV5-4 and J usage is TRBJ1-1; 9 bases fit TRBD1. The sample taken for sequencing was peripheral blood. The TCR sequence derives from a man aged 18 to 30 with COVID-19, enrolled during active disease. For the CDR3, the DNA is TGTGCCAGCAGCTTAGGGGGTCTAGGGACAGGGTCCGCTGAAGCTTTCTTT. Protein product: CASSLGGLGTGSAEAFF. Complete variable domain (other parts from reference TRBV5-4 and TRBJ1-1): ETGVTQSPTHLIKTRGQQVTLRCSSQSGHNTVSWYQQALGQGPQFIFQYYREEENGRGNFPPRFSGLQFPNYSSELNVNALELDDSALYLCASSLGGLGTGSAEAFFGQGTRLTVV.